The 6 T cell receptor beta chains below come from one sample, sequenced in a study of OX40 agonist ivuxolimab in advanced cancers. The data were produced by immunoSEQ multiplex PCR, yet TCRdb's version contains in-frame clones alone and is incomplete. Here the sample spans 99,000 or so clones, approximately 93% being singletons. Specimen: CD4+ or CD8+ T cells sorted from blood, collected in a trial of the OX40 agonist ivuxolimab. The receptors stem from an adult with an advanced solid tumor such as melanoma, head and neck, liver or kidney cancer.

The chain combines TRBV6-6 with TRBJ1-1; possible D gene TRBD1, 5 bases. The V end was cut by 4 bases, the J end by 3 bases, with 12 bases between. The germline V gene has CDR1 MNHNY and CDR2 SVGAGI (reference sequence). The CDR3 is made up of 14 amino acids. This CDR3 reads CASSSPTGDTEAFF. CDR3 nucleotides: TGTGCCAGCAGTTCCCCAACAGGAGACACTGAAGCTTTCTTT.

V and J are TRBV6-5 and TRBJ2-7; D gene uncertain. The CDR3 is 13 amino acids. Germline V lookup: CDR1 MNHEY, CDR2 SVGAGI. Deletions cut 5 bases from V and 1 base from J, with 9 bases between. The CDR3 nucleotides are TGTGCCAGCAGTCCCCCTCAATCCTACGAGCAGTACGTC. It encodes CASSPPQSYEQYV.

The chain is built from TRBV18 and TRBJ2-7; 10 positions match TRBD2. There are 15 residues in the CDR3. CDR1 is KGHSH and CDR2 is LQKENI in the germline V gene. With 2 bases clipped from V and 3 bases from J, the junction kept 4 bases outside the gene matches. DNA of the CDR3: TGTGCCAGCTCACCAGCTAGCGGGAGTATCTACGAGCAGTACGTC. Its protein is CASSPASGSIYEQYV.

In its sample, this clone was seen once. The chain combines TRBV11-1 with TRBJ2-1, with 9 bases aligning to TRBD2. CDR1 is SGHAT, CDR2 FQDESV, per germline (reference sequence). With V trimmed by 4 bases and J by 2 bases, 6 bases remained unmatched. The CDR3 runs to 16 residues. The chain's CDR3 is CASSSSGILTYNEQFF. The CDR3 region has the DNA TGTGCCAGCAGCTCTAGCGGGATCCTCACCTACAATGAGCAGTTCTTC.

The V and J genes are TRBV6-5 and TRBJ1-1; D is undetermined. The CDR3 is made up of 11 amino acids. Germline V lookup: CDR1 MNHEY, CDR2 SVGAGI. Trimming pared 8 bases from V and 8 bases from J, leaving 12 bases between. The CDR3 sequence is CASLRLGEAFF. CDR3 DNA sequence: TGTGCCAGCCTTCGCCTAGGAGAAGCTTTCTTT.

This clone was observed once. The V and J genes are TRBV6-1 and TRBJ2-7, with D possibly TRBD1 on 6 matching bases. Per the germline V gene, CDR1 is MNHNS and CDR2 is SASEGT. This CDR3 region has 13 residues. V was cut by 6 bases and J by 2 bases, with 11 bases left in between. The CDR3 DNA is TGTGCCAGCAGAGACAGGACCACCTACGAGCAGTACGTC. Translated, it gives CASRDRTTYEQYV.